The 18 T cell receptor beta chains in this list originate from one sample, sequenced in a study of T cells after yellow fever vaccination. Using its own MiXCR run on the 5' RACE reads, TCRdb lists one record per CDR3 protein. Of hundreds of thousands of distinct CDR3 sequences listed, roughly 12% were seen once; the top ten hold about an eighth. The material sequenced was PBMCs, taken on the day of the yellow fever booster vaccination. These TCRs come from a man aged 30-40 years who received the YFV17D yellow fever vaccine.

This sequence joins TRBV6-5 and TRBJ2-3; perhaps TRBD1 as D (5 bases). Germline values: CDR1 MNHEY, CDR2 SVGAGI. V dropped 6 bases and J dropped 6 bases, with 16 bases sitting between them. The CDR3 contains 14 residues. The CDR3 reads CASSTTGSRDTQYF. Here the CDR3 DNA reads TGTGCCAGCAGCACCACAGGTAGCCGGGATACGCAGTATTTT.

The rearrangement links TRBV27 to TRBJ2-1; 14 positions agree with TRBD2. CDR1 MNHEY and CDR2 SMNVEV come from the germline V gene (reference sequence). The trim removed 2 bases at V and 6 bases at J, leaving 15 bases unmatched. This CDR3 is built from 20 residues. The DNA for the CDR3 is TGTGCCAGCAGTTTAACACGATCCGGGACTAGCGGGAGAGTGGGCAATGAGCAGTTCTTC. Translation: CASSLTRSGTSGRVGNEQFF.

In its sample, this clonotype was seen many times. V gene TRBV6-2 or TRBV6-3 combines with J gene TRBJ1-5; D remains ambiguous. V shed 2 bases and J shed 0 bases, with 11 bases lying between them. CDR1 and CDR2 (germline): MNHEY, SVGEGT. The CDR3 sequence is 16 residues long. CDR3 residues: CASSYPDENSNQPQHF. CDR3 DNA sequence: TGTGCCAGCAGTTACCCAGACGAAAATAGCAATCAGCCCCAGCATTTT.

This clonotype occurred a few times. The chain is built from TRBV7-2 and TRBJ1-2, with 12 nucleotides matching TRBD1. Unmatched junction bases numbered 9, after V lost 5 bases and J lost 8 bases. This CDR3 comprises 15 residues. Germline lookup yields CDR1 SGHTA and CDR2 FQGNSA. The chain's CDR3 is CASSIGTGGAGGYTF. The CDR3 bases are TGTGCCAGCAGCATTGGGACAGGGGGCGCGGGGGGCTACACCTTC.

This chain uses TRBV6-5 with TRBJ1-5; D remains unclear. The V end lost 0 bases, the J end lost 7 bases, and 10 bases lay between the germline ends. Germline lookup yields CDR1 MNHEY and CDR2 SVGAGI. The CDR3 spans 14 residues. The CDR3 sequence: CASSYSGGVQPQHF. CDR3 nucleotide sequence: TGTGCCAGCAGTTACTCGGGTGGGGTACAGCCCCAGCATTTT.

The chain has TRBV12-3 or TRBV12-4 and TRBJ2-7, with 9 bases identical to TRBD1. V shed 6 bases and J 9 bases; nucleotides not matched to a gene: 9. The length of the CDR3 is 13 residues. CDR3 sequence reads: CASRGQGLHVQYF. The CDR3 nucleotides are TGTGCCAGCAGGGGACAGGGTTTGCACGTGCAGTACTTC.

V usage is TRBV5-1 and J usage is TRBJ2-3, with D tentatively TRBD1 or TRBD2 (5 bases each). V lost 6 bases to trimming and J lost 1 base, with 12 bases between them. The V gene's germline CDR1 is SGHRS and CDR2 YFSETQ. The CDR3 sequence is 14 residues long. The CDR3 spells CASIEGPRTDTQYF. CDR3 sequence (DNA): TGCGCCAGCATTGAGGGGCCACGCACAGATACGCAGTATTTT.

The gene calls are TRBV5-5 and TRBJ1-3; no definite D call. Trimming took off 4 bases at V and 2 bases at J, with 10 bases between the two ends. This CDR3 comprises 14 residues. Per germline, CDR1 SGHKS and CDR2 YYEKEE (reference sequence). The CDR3 protein is CASSQKPPGNTIYF. The CDR3 nucleotides are TGTGCCAGCAGCCAAAAGCCCCCTGGAAACACCATATATTTT. Together with reference TRBV5-5 and TRBJ1-3, the CDR3 gives the full variable domain: DAGVTQSPTHLIKTRGQQVTLRCSPISGHKSVSWYQQVLGQGPQFIFQYYEKEERGRGNFPDRFSARQFPNYSSELNVNALLLGDSALYLCASSQKPPGNTIYFGEGSWLTVV.

This chain joins TRBV13 and TRBJ2-1; D is undetermined. CDR1 is PRHDT, CDR2 FYEKMQ, per germline (reference sequence). Trimming removed 0 bases from V and 9 bases from J, with 9 bases in between. The CDR3 extends over 13 amino acids. CDR3 sequence (DNA): TGTGCCAGCAGCTTAGGATCAGTGGGTGAGCAGTTCTTC. Translated: CASSLGSVGEQFF.

This clonotype was counted only a few times. The chain combines TRBV27 with TRBJ2-1; no firm D call. The CDR3 is 13 residues long. V was pared by 0 bases and J by 9 bases, with 9 bases between. Germline V gene sequence: CDR1 MNHEY, CDR2 SMNVEV (reference sequence). CDR3 in DNA: TGTGCCAGCAGTTTATCATTCGGTGGTGAGCAGTTCTTC. Protein product: CASSLSFGGEQFF.

CDR3 amino acids: CASSTYSGRVTGELFF. In nucleotides, the CDR3 is TGTGCCAGTAGTACATACAGCGGTCGGGTCACCGGGGAGCTGTTTTTT. The V call is TRBV19, the J call TRBJ2-2; weak D call: TRBD2 (5 bases). Germline CDR1 and CDR2: LNHDA and SQIVND (reference sequence). With 4 bases removed from V and 4 bases from J, the gap between germline ends came to 16 bases. This CDR3 contains 16 residues.

This clonotype was recorded many times. V is TRBV4-3 and J is TRBJ2-5, with D possibly being TRBD2 (6 bases). Germline values: CDR1 LGHNA, CDR2 YSLEER. V lost 0 bases, J lost 7 bases, and 15 bases lay in between. The CDR3 loop spans 15 amino acids. DNA of the CDR3: TGCGCCAGCAGCCAAGACGACGGAGGGACTGGGACCCAGTACTTC. Translation: CASSQDDGGTGTQYF.

A few counts support this clonotype. The chain carries TRBV12-3 or TRBV12-4 and TRBJ2-3; D gene ambiguous. V lost 1 base and J lost 7, with 6 bases in between. This CDR3 comprises 12 residues. CDR3: CASSLDTYTQYF. CDR3 nucleotides: TGTGCCAGCAGTTTAGATACGTATACGCAGTATTTT.

This clonotype occurred a few times. This rearrangement joins TRBV5-1 to TRBJ2-3, with 7 bases matching TRBD1. CDR1 is SGHRS, CDR2 YFSETQ, per germline. Trimming at V came to 7 bases and at J to 1 base, leaving 6 bases not matched to a gene. CDR3 length equals 14 residues. DNA of the CDR3: TGCGCCAGCGGATTAGACAGGGGCACAGATACGCAGTATTTT. Translating it yields CASGLDRGTDTQYF. Based on the CDR3 plus reference TRBV5-1 and TRBJ2-3, the full variable domain is KAGVTQTPRYLIKTRGQQVTLSCSPISGHRSVSWYQQTPGQGLQFLFEYFSETQRNKGNFPGRFSGRQFSNSRSEMNVSTLELGDSALYLCASGLDRGTDTQYFGPGTRLTVL.

In its sample, this clonotype was seen a few times. The chain uses TRBV20-1 and TRBJ2-7; a possible D gene is TRBD2 (6 bases). Germline CDR1 is DFQATT and CDR2 is SNEGSKA (reference sequence). V lost 5 bases, J lost 0 bases, and 17 bases lay in between. CDR3 length equals 15 residues. CDR3 bases: TGCAGTGCTTGGGTGGGGGGAAAGAGCTCCTACGAGCAGTACTTC. Translation: CSAWVGGKSSYEQYF.

This clonotype was detected ten times or more. The CDR3: CASSPPGYEQYF. The CDR3, as DNA: TGTGCCAGCAGCCCCCCCGGGTACGAGCAGTACTTC. This chain joins TRBV7-9 and TRBJ2-7, with D unresolved. The CDR3 loop spans 12 amino acids. The V and J ends lost 5 bases and 4 bases respectively, with 9 bases between them. Per the germline V gene, CDR1 is SEHNR and CDR2 is FQNEAQ (reference sequence).

The V call is TRBV20-1, the J call TRBJ2-7; D may be TRBD2 (5 bases). The CDR3 contains 13 residues. CDR1 is DFQATT, CDR2 SNEGSKA, per germline (reference sequence). Deletions cut 0 bases from V and 2 bases from J, with 8 bases between. DNA of the CDR3: TGCAGTGCTAGAGAGGCGACTACCTACGAGCAGTACTTC. Its translation is CSAREATTYEQYF.

In this sample, this clonotype turned up many times. At one boundary the junction diverges from the germline segment, which might be a read error. The chain uses TRBV11-3 and TRBJ2-1; D perhaps matches TRBD2 (6 bases). The germline V gene encodes CDR1 SGHNT and CDR2 YENEEA. The CDR3 consists of 14 residues. The CDR3: CASSSGTGYNEQFF. CDR3 nucleotide sequence: TGCGCCAGCAGCTCCGGGACTGGCTACAATGAGCAGTTCTTC.